This T cell receptor (beta chain) was found in a study of blood T cell repertoires in COVID-19. Study information: Researchers got acute and convalescent COVID-19 samples from the United States, Italy and Spain. PBMCs, B-cell-depleted T cells, or T cells were the source of the cDNA or gDNA that made up the material.

Per the germline V gene, CDR1 is SGHNT and CDR2 is YENEEA. V was clipped by 4 bases and J by 3 bases, with 7 bases between them. This CDR3 has 12 residues. In the original processing: The authors estimated nucleated cell counts from reference gene primer amplification. Profiling relied on immunoSEQ multiplex PCR, and the TCRdb table lists in-frame clones only, not all of them. V, J and clone size reflect that table, while D and trimming were determined from the DNA. There are under 75,000 clones in the sample; around 81% occur only once, and over 5.5% lies in the top ten. The chain carries TRBV11-3 and TRBJ2-7; D not resolved. This clonotype was obtained from a man aged 55-75 years with acute or convalescent COVID-19. What was sequenced was peripheral blood. The CDR3 DNA reads as TGTGCCAGCAGCTCGGGTGGCTACGAGCAGTACTTC. It specifies CASSSGGYEQYF.